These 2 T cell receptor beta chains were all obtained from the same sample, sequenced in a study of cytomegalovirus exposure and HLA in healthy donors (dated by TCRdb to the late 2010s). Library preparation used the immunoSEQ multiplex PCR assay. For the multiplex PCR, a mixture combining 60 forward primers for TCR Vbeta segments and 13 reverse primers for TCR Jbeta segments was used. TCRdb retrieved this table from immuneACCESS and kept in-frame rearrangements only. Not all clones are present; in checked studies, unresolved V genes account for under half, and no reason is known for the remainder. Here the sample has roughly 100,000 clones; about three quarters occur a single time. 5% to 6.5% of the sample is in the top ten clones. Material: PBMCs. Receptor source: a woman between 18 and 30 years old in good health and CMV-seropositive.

The CDR3, as DNA: TGTGCCAGTAGTATGATGAGCTATAGCAATCAGCCCCAGCATTTT. Translating it yields CASSMMSYSNQPQHF. This chain uses TRBV19 with TRBJ1-5; unclear D gene. The ends were cut back, 3 bases at V and 0 bases at J, with 9 bases in the middle. Germline V lookup: CDR1 LNHDA, CDR2 SQIVND (reference sequence). The CDR3 spans 15 residues. Variable domain in full (rest from reference TRBV19 and TRBJ1-5): DGGITQSPKYLFRKEGQNVTLSCEQNLNHDAMYWYRQDPGQGLRLIYYSQIVNDFQKGDIAEGYSVSREKKESFPLTVTSAQKNPTAFYLCASSMMSYSNQPQHFGDGTRLSIL.

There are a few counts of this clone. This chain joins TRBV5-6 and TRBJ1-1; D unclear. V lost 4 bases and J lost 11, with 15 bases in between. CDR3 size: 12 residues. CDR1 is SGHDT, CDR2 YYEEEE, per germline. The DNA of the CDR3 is TGTGCCAGCAGCCCCGTGTCGGGGTGGGCTTTCTTT. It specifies CASSPVSGWAFF.